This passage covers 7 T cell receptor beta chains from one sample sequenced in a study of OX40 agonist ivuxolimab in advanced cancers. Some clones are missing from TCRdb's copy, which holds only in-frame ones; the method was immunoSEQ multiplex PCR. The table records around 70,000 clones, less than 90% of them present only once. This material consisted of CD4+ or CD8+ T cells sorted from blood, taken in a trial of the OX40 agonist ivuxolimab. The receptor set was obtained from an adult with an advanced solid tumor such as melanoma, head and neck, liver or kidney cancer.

The CDR3 DNA is TGTGCCAGCAGCTTAGGGCGACGACAGGGGGCCACAGATACGCAGTATTTT. Protein sequence: CASSLGRRQGATDTQYF. V and J are TRBV7-6 and TRBJ2-3; 10 bases line up with TRBD1. The CDR3 has 17 amino acids. Trimming at V came to 1 base and at J to 2 bases, leaving 6 bases not matched to a gene. CDR1 and CDR2 from the germline V gene are SGHVS and FNYEAQ.

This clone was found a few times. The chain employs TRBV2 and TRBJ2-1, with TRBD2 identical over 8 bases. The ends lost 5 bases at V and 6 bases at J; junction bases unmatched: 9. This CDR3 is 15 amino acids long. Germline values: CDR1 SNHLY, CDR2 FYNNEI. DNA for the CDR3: TGTGCCAGCAGTCGTATGCGGGAGGTTGCCAATGAGCAGTTCTTC. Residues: CASSRMREVANEQFF.

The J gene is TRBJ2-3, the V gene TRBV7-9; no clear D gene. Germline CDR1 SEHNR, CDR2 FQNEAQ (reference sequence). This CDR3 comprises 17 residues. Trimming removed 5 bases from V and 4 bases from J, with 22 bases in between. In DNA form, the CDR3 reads TGTGCCAGCAGCCGCTGGCTTGCGGCCAGGCCCCCAGATACGCAGTATTTT. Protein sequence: CASSRWLAARPPDTQYF.

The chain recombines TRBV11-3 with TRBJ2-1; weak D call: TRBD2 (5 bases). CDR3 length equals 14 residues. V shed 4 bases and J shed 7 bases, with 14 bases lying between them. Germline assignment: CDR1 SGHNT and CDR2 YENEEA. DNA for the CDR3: TGTGCCAGCAGCTCCCCCGGACTTGCGAATGAGCAGTTCTTC. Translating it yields CASSSPGLANEQFF.

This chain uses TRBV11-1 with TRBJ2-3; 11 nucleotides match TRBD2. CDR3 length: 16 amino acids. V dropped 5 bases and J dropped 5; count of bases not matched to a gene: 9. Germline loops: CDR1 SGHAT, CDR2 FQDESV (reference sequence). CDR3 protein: CASSLGLADIIDTQYF. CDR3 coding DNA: TGTGCCAGCAGCCTGGGACTAGCGGACATCATAGATACGCAGTATTTT.

CDR3 bases: TGTGCCAGCAGTTCCTATTACCGGGACGGAACCTACGAGCAGTACTTC. This sequence encodes CASSSYYRDGTYEQYF. The genes are TRBV28 and TRBJ2-7, with D perhaps TRBD1 or TRBD2 (5 bases each). The germline V gene has CDR1 MDHEN and CDR2 SYDVKM. V lost 4 bases to trimming and J lost 2 bases, with 18 bases between them. The CDR3 totals 16 residues. The complete variable domain, with remaining parts taken from reference TRBV28 and TRBJ2-7, reads DVKVTQSSRYLVKRTGEKVFLECVQDMDHENMFWYRQDPGLGLRLIYFSYDVKMKEKGDIPEGYSVSREKKERFSLILESASTNQTSMYLCASSSYYRDGTYEQYFGPGTRLTVT.

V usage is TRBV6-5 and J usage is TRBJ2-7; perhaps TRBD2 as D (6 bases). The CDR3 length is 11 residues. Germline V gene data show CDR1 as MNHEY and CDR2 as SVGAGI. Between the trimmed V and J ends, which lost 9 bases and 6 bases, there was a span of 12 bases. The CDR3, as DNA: TGTGCCAGATCACTAGCTGGCGAGCAGTACTTC. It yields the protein CARSLAGEQYF.